This TCR beta chain was sequenced for a study of shared clonotypes between healthy human individuals. General study points: Non-shared clonotypes displayed generation probabilities falling below those of clonotypes present in all four donors.

Turning to this clone: Its cognate antigen is unknown.

Germline trimming cut 4 bases from V and 0 bases from J; bases unmatched to any gene: 7. CDR1 SGHAT and CDR2 FQNNGV come from the germline V gene. This CDR3 spans 16 amino acids. Sequencing used immunoSEQ multiplex PCR; TCRdb keeps in-frame clones, though not all of them. The sample yields some 87,000 clones, 68% seen once. This sequence originates from a man younger than 40 in good health. Sequencing was carried out using memory CD8+ T cells sorted from blood. Subset specified: CD45RO+ cells pooled with CCR7-negative TemRA cells. The chain uses TRBV11-2 and TRBJ2-3, with 7 bases identical to TRBD2. This CDR3 is CASSSILAASTDTQYF. The DNA for the CDR3 is TGTGCCAGCAGCTCTATTCTAGCGGCTAGCACAGATACGCAGTATTTT. Full variable domain (rest looked up from reference TRBV11-2 and TRBJ2-3): EAGVAQSPRYKIIEKRQSVAFWCNPISGHATLYWYQQILGQGPKLLIQFQNNGVVDDSQLPKDRFSAERLKGVDSTLKIQPAKLEDSAVYLCASSSILAASTDTQYFGPGTRLTVL.